This is a list of T cell receptor beta chains from one sample in a study of technical replicates of blood from a handful of donors. Profiling relied on immunoSEQ multiplex PCR, and the TCRdb table lists in-frame clones only, not all of them. The table has around 16,000 clones, around 86% seen once. Input material: PBMCs. Source of these receptors: a human donor in good health. Each CDR3 is given with its conserved first and last residue. D genes are given only for firm matches. Not all rows give a size; the values are once, few, many and, for expanded clones, a class.

TRBD2,.,TRBV12-5,TRBJ2-3,TGTGCTAGTGGTTCCGGACTAGCGGGAGAAGATACGCAGTATTTT,CASGSGLAGEDTQYF
TRBD1,.,TRBV28,TRBJ2-7,TGTGCCAGCAGTGAGCGACAGGGGGCTTACTACGAGCAGTACTTC,CASSERQGAYYEQYF
.,.,TRBV12-5,TRBJ1-4,TGTGCTAGTGGTTTGTGGGGGCCGAATGAAAAACTGTTTTTT,CASGLWGPNEKLFF
.,.,TRBV29-1,TRBJ2-1,TGCAGCGTTGAAGAGATGGGCCCAGAGCAGTTCTTC,CSVEEMGPEQFF
.,few,TRBV7-8,TRBJ1-1,TGTGCCACCCAGACCGGGGGGACTGAAGCTTTCTTT,CATQTGGTEAFF
TRBD1,.,TRBV7-6,TRBJ2-7,TGTGCCAGCAGCCCGGGGACAGGACTCTCCTACGAGCAGTACTTC,CASSPGTGLSYEQYF
.,.,TRBV6-5,TRBJ2-2,TGTGCCAGCAGTTCGTCACAGGGTACGAACACCGGGGAGCTGTTTTTT,CASSSSQGTNTGELFF
TRBD2,.,TRBV5-1,TRBJ2-7,TGCGCCAGCAGCTCGGACGGGACTAGCGCCTCCTACGAGCAGTACTTC,CASSSDGTSASYEQYF
.,.,TRBV2,TRBJ2-7,TGTGCCAGCACCACCTCAAGGTCGGGTCACTACGAGCAGTACTTC,CASTTSRSGHYEQYF
TRBD2,.,TRBV10-3,TRBJ2-7,TGTGCCATCAGTGAGTCATTGGCTAGCGGGTACGAGCAGTACTTC,CAISESLASGYEQYF
.,.,TRBV6-6,TRBJ2-4,TGTGCCAGCAGTTGGGGCGCCGGCAAAAACATTCAGTACTTC,CASSWGAGKNIQYF
TRBD1,.,TRBV7-2,TRBJ2-5,TGTGCCAGCAGCGCGGGACAGGCGGGGGAGACCCAGTACTTC,CASSAGQAGETQYF
TRBD1,.,TRBV30,TRBJ2-2,TGTGCCTGGACTCCGTACCGAGGGACAGATCCCGGGGAGCTGTTTTTT,CAWTPYRGTDPGELFF
TRBD2,.,TRBV6-6,TRBJ2-5,TGTGCCAGCGGGGTTGATAGCGGGCCCAGGTGGGAGACCCAGTACTTC,CASGVDSGPRWETQYF
TRBD2,.,TRBV9,TRBJ2-5,TGTGCCAGCAGACCGGGACTAGCGGCTGGAGAGACCCAGTACTTC,CASRPGLAAGETQYF
TRBD1,.,TRBV27,TRBJ1-3,TGTGCCAGCAGTCCGACAGGGGGAAACACCATATATTTT,CASSPTGGNTIYF
.,once,TRBV5-1,TRBJ2-3,TGCGCCAGCAGCGCTGGAGCGGCAGATACGCAGTATTTT,CASSAGAADTQYF
.,once,TRBV7-2,TRBJ2-5,TGTGCCAGCAGCTTTAATAGTGGCCGAGGGGAGACCCAGTACTTC,CASSFNSGRGETQYF
.,.,TRBV6-1,TRBJ2-5,TGTGCCAGCAGTGAACTCAACAGCCCTCAAGAGACCCAGTACTTC,CASSELNSPQETQYF
.,.,TRBV25-1,TRBJ1-1,TGTGCCAGCACCGAATGGGGGGGGAACACTGAAGCTTTCTTT,CASTEWGGNTEAFF
TRBD2,.,TRBV5-1,TRBJ2-1,TGCGCCAGCAGCGACGGGACTAGCGGGAGCGATGAGCAGTTCTTC,CASSDGTSGSDEQFF
TRBD2,.,TRBV7-2,TRBJ2-1,TGTGCCAGCAGCTCCAGGACTAGCGGGAGGTGGGGCGAGCAGTTCTTC,CASSSRTSGRWGEQFF
.,few,TRBV7-7,TRBJ2-2,TGTGCCAGCAGCCAGCGGGCGAACACCGGGGAGCTGTTTTTT,CASSQRANTGELFF
TRBD1,few,TRBV28,TRBJ1-1,TGTGCCAGCACCTCGGGACAGGGAAAAGCTTTCTTT,CASTSGQGKAFF
.,.,TRBV28,TRBJ2-2,TGTGCCAGCAGTTTCGGGGGGCGGGACACCGGGGAGCTGTTTTTT,CASSFGGRDTGELFF
TRBD2,.,TRBV5-1,TRBJ2-1,TGCGCCAGCAGCCCGGGGACTAGCGGCAATGAGCAGTTCTTC,CASSPGTSGNEQFF
.,.,TRBV5-1,TRBJ1-1,TGCGCCAGCAGCTTGGAAGGGGCCCCTGAAGCTTTCTTT,CASSLEGAPEAFF
TRBD1,.,TRBV5-1,TRBJ2-1,TGCGCCAGCAGCTTACCGGGACAGGGGTACAATGAGCAGTTCTTC,CASSLPGQGYNEQFF
TRBD1,.,TRBV7-2,TRBJ1-1,TGTGCCAGCAGCCTCGGGACAGGGCTGAACACTGAAGCTTTCTTT,CASSLGTGLNTEAFF
.,.,TRBV6-6,TRBJ2-3,TGTGCCAGCAGTTACCGCAGGGATACGCAGTATTTT,CASSYRRDTQYF
.,.,TRBV19,TRBJ2-4,TGTGCCTCTTATCGGAGGTTAAACATTCAGTACTTC,CASYRRLNIQYF
.,.,TRBV2,TRBJ1-5,TGTGCCAGCGTTAGGGCAGGGGAACAGCCCCAGCATTTT,CASVRAGEQPQHF
.,.,TRBV30,TRBJ2-1,TGTGCCTGGAGTGTACAAGGGGCCAATGAGCAGTTCTTC,CAWSVQGANEQFF
.,.,TRBV30,TRBJ2-1,TGTGCCTGGAGTAAAGTCCCGGAGTTTAATGAGCAGTTCTTC,CAWSKVPEFNEQFF
.,.,TRBV19,TRBJ2-3,TGTGCCAGTAGTGTCGTCACAGGGCTGGGCACAGATACGCAGTATTTT,CASSVVTGLGTDTQYF
.,.,TRBV6-1,TRBJ2-2,TGTGCCAGCCGGAGAGAGGTTGCCACCGGGGAGCTGTTTTTT,CASRREVATGELFF
TRBD1,.,TRBV2,TRBJ2-1,TGTGCCAGCAGACCCGGGACAGGGGCAAACAATGAGCAGTTCTTC,CASRPGTGANNEQFF
TRBD2,few,TRBV19,TRBJ2-1,TGTGCCAGTAGGGACCTTAGCGGGAGCAATGAGCAGTTCTTC,CASRDLSGSNEQFF
TRBD1,.,TRBV18,TRBJ2-5,TGTGCCAGCTCACCCCGAAGGGACAGGGGAGAGACCCAGTACTTC,CASSPRRDRGETQYF
TRBD1,.,TRBV5-6,TRBJ1-1,TGTGCCAGCAGCTTGGAGACAGGGGGCCACACTGAAGCTTTCTTT,CASSLETGGHTEAFF
TRBD1,.,TRBV4-1,TRBJ1-3,TGCGCCAGCAGCCAAGAACCCCCCTCCGGGACAGCTAGAAACACCATATATTTT,CASSQEPPSGTARNTIYF
.,.,TRBV28,TRBJ1-1,TGTGCCAGCAGTTTACACCAGGGGAAGGGCACTGAAGCTTTCTTT,CASSLHQGKGTEAFF
TRBD2,.,TRBV7-2,TRBJ2-3,TGTGCCAGCACACCCCGACTAGCGGGAGTAGGAGATACGCAGTATTTT,CASTPRLAGVGDTQYF
.,.,TRBV10-3,TRBJ2-2,TGTGCCATCAGGGACAGTCAAAACACCGGGGAGCTGTTTTTT,CAIRDSQNTGELFF
.,.,TRBV7-2,TRBJ2-7,TGTGCCAGCAGCTCCCACATCGAGCAGTACTTC,CASSSHIEQYF
TRBD1,.,TRBV28,TRBJ1-1,TGTGCCAGCAGTAAAGACAGGGAAAGGGCTTTCTTT,CASSKDRERAFF
.,once,TRBV5-1,TRBJ1-4,TGCGCCAGCAGCTTGGGGACAGAGGGTGAAAAACTGTTTTTT,CASSLGTEGEKLFF
TRBD1,.,TRBV19,TRBJ2-5,TGTGCCAGTACCCTTACTCTTGGGACAGGGGGCGCGGAGACCCAGTACTTC,CASTLTLGTGGAETQYF
.,once,TRBV19,TRBJ2-2,TGTGCCAGTAGCCCCTCCCGGGGAGGAGAGCTGTTTTTT,CASSPSRGGELFF
.,.,TRBV4-2,TRBJ2-2,TGTGCCAGCAGCGTAAGGGGGTCGGACACCGGGGAGCTGTTTTTT,CASSVRGSDTGELFF
TRBD1,.,TRBV19,TRBJ2-5,TGTGCCAGTAGAGGGACAGGACAAGAGACCCAGTACTTC,CASRGTGQETQYF
TRBD2,.,TRBV6-1,TRBJ2-1,TGTGCCAGCAGTGAAGCGATGTGGGAGGGGCTCGAGCAGTTCTTC,CASSEAMWEGLEQFF
TRBD1,.,TRBV11-2,TRBJ1-4,TGTGCCAGCAGCCCCGACAGGGGGCGGCATGAAAAACTGTTTTTT,CASSPDRGRHEKLFF
TRBD1,.,TRBV19,TRBJ2-7,TGTGCCAGTAGAGACCATCATCCCGGGACAGGGGGCATCTACGAGCAGTACTTC,CASRDHHPGTGGIYEQYF
.,.,TRBV4-1,TRBJ2-3,TGCGCCAGCAGCCAAGACAGGGGTATCGGAGATACGCAGTATTTT,CASSQDRGIGDTQYF
.,.,TRBV4-1,TRBJ2-3,TGCGCCAGCAGTCCAGGAGGTCAGGCGGCCATCACAGATACGCAGTATTTT,CASSPGGQAAITDTQYF